This T cell receptor (beta chain) originates from a study of shared clonotypes between healthy human individuals. Across the study: Donor ages ranged 18 to 49 years: a couple of women, a few men.

This clone was recorded a few times. The CDR3 extends over 17 amino acids. Germline V gives CDR1 SGHAT, CDR2 FQNNGV. Trimming removed 0 bases from V and 4 bases from J; junction bases left unmatched: 6. About 30,000 T cell genomes, or roughly 320 ng DNA, went into unsorted PBMC replicate PCRs. Unsorted PBMC DNA went through sequencing on ten immunoSEQ deep assay plates. Assay: immunoSEQ multiplex PCR; the TCRdb copy retains only in-frame clones and omits some. The sample carries hundreds of thousands of clones, around 79% recorded once. All donors were Caucasian adults living in Nashville, Tennessee. V gene TRBV11-2 combines with J gene TRBJ2-1; 10 bases map to TRBD2. Sequencing input: PBMCs. The receptor was derived from a woman aged 40 to 50 in good health. Some clones in this sample may be carry-over from other donors' samples. The DNA for the CDR3 is TGTGCCAGCAGCTTAGAAGGTACTAGCGGGAAATACAATGAGCAGTTCTTC. Protein: CASSLEGTSGKYNEQFF.